This T cell receptor (beta chain) was sequenced in a study of graft-versus-host responses after intestinal transplantation. Study in general: Multivisceral, liver-intestinal, or isolated intestinal transplants were given to recipients. Recipients were all induced with anti-thymocyte globulin, then given tacrolimus and steroids for around three years.

A remark on this clone: Its specificity is unknown.

Generated by immunoSEQ multiplex PCR, the TCRdb table keeps only in-frame clones and is missing some. The sample includes tens of thousands of clones, 90% to 95% of them seen just once. Study-wide findings and caveats: Allografts of patients with graft-donor T cell macrochimerism showed high graft-versus-host to host-versus-graft clone ratios. Present in recipient marrow, GvH clones included some that appeared first in ileum or blood.

The material was unstimulated CD8+ T cells sorted from spleen or lymph node cells, obtained before intestinal transplant. This TCR was sampled from a human donor who received an intestinal transplant.

The CDR3 here is CASKTWGAQETQYF. In nucleotides, the CDR3 is TGTGCCAGCAAGACCTGGGGGGCCCAAGAGACCCAGTACTTC. V gene TRBV6-5 combines with J gene TRBJ2-5; D tentatively reads TRBD1 or TRBD2 (6 bases each). Per germline, CDR1 MNHEY and CDR2 SVGAGI. This CDR3 has 14 residues. The V end was cut by 7 bases, the J end by 1 base, with 13 bases between.